This TCR beta chain appears in the sequencing data of a study of Graves' ophthalmopathy and Graves' hyperthyroidism (dated by TCRdb to the late 2010s). Study-wide context: Peripheral blood samples were taken at the time of initial diagnosis, before any treatment was given. The study used signatures of the TCR beta repertoire to tell Graves' ophthalmopathy apart from Graves' hyperthyroidism and to predict which patients would progress to ophthalmopathy. In total, 120 to 150 blood samples were TCR-sequenced: 40 to 45 ophthalmopathy, some 80 hyperthyroidism and approximately 17 hyperthyroidism-to-ophthalmopathy patients. To explore V-J signatures that separate ophthalmopathy from hyperthyroidism, a discovery set of approximately 100 patients was enrolled, consisting of more than 40 with ophthalmopathy and approximately 60 with stable hyperthyroidism. For independent validation, a separate cohort was made up of some 19 hyperthyroidism patients plus 17 patients who later progressed from hyperthyroidism to ophthalmopathy. In roughly six hyperthyroidism patients, T-cell repertoires of thyroid tissue and blood were compared. Once sampling was done, hyperthyroidism patients were given methimazole at a starting dose of 30 mg daily, while ophthalmopathy patients were given high-dose intravenous methylprednisolone.

Ophthalmopathy patients were characterized by moderately to severely active disease, a Clinical Activity Score of at least 3, a NOSPECS grade of at least 4, and a disease duration under 3 months. Patients with other autoimmune diseases, uncontrolled infections, pregnancy or lactation were excluded. Diagnosis was based on clinical symptoms, serum thyroxine, TRAb, thyroid ultrasound and orbital computed tomography. PBMCs were isolated from 7.5 to 10 ml of fresh peripheral blood by Ficoll-Paque density gradient centrifugation. Trizol reagent was used to extract the total RNA, and its quality was then checked on an Agilent 2100 Bioanalyzer. What the work shows at the level of the full study, not this receptor alone: In validation, the model predicted ophthalmopathy progression with roughly 68% sensitivity and roughly 78% specificity; approximately 12 predicted patients were CT-confirmed with GO in a median of approximately six months. Ophthalmopathy was separated from stable hyperthyroidism by the 13-signature model with 85% to 90% sensitivity and about 83% specificity in cross-validation and with 80%/75% in the test set. Most expanded thyroid clonotypes with a frequency above 0.001 also appeared in blood, which suggests that blood repertoires may reflect the immune response in the thyroid. No statistical method was used to set the sample size in advance, and the investigators knew which group each participant was assigned to.

For repertoire sequencing, TCR beta CDR3 regions were amplified from RNA transcripts. HTBI primers and the Qiagen OneStep RT-PCR kit were used in a first-round RT-PCR, which was followed by a second-round multiplex PCR, size selection and purification. The libraries underwent paired-end sequencing with 100 bp reads on an Illumina HiSeq2000. Processing in the source paper ran as follows. SOAPnuke was used to process the reads, throwing out any read that had adapters, had uncalled bases, had a mean Phred below 15, or lacked an exact constant-primer or identifier match. COPE v1.2.5 was used to merge the high-quality paired reads. Each unique nucleotide sequence was treated as a clonotype, and MiTCR v1.1 was used to align the clonotypes to the IMGT TRB V, D and J references. Analysis was restricted to V-J combinations with a frequency above 0.0001, which covered roughly 99% of repertoires. For each V-J combination, a TCR clonal expansion and chaos score was defined as the ratio of F50 clonal expansion to chaos observed in the TCRdist matrix. Welch's t-statistics and random forest were used to narrow the features down to more than 10 V-J combinations, which were then fed into a naive Bayes classifier. The similarity between thyroid and blood repertoires was quantified using the Morisita-Horn index. TCRdb applied fastp at Q25 and MiXCR to the public reads, then kept only in-frame beta chains. Merged by CDR3 protein, the rows form single entries marked with the most common genes and DNA. These V and J calls are TCRdb output, not the study's own analysis. This sample holds 300,000 or so distinct CDR3 sequences; roughly 17% were observed only once. The biggest ten clones account for roughly an eighth of the sample.

Comments on this clonotype: Its antigen is still unknown. No qualities accompany the bases; no much larger clone lies one base away.

The sequence came from an adult man with Graves' ophthalmopathy. The sequencing sample was made of peripheral blood.

The CDR3 has the sequence CASSPNFGAQETQYF. The nucleotide sequence is TGTGCCAGCAGTCCCAACTTCGGGGCCCAAGAGACCCAGTACTTC. The sequence is built from TRBV6-1 and TRBJ2-5, with the D call tentatively TRBD1 or TRBD2, each fitting 5 bases. From the cysteine through the phenylalanine, the CDR3 covers 15 amino acids. The retained sequence is limited to the CDR3, 45 bases, with the frame set at the first base. CDR1 is given as MNHNS and CDR2 as SASEGT, both from the germline V gene. Trimming takes 5 bases from V and 1 base from J, and the germline ends sit 14 bases apart.